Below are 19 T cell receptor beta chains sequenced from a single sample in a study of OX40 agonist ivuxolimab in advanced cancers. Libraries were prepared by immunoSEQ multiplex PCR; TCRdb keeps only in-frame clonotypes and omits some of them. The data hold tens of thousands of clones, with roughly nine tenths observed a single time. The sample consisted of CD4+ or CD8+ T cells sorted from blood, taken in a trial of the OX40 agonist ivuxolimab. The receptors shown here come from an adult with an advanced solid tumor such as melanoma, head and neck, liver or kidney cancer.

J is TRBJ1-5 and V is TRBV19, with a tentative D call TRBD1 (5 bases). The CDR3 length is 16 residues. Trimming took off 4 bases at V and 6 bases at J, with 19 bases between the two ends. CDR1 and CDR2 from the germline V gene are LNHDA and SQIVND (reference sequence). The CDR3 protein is CASSTMAGGTGQPQHF. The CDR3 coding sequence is TGTGCCAGTAGTACCATGGCGGGGGGAACGGGTCAGCCCCAGCATTTT.

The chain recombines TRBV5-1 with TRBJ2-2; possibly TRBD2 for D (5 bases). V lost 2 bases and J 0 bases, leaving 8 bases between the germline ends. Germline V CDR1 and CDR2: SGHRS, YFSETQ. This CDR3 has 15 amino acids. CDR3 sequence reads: CASSFSVTNTGELFF. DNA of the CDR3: TGCGCCAGCAGCTTTAGCGTCACGAACACCGGGGAGCTGTTTTTT.

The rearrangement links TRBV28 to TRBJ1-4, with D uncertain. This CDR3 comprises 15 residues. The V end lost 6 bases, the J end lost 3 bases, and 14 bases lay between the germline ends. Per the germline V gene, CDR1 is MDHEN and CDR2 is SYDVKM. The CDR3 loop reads CASSTSGLANEKLFF. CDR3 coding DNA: TGTGCCAGCAGCACCTCCGGGCTGGCTAATGAAAAACTGTTTTTT.

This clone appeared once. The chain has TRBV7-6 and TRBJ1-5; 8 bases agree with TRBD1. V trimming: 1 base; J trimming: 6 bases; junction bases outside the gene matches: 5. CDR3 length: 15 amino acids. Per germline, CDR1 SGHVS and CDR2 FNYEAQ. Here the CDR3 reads CASSLGRGLSQPQHF. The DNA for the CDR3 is TGTGCCAGCAGCTTAGGCAGGGGGCTTAGTCAGCCCCAGCATTTT.

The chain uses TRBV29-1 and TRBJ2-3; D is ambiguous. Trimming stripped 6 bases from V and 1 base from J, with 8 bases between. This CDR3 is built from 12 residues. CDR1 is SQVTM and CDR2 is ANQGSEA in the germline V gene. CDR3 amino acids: CSVPRGTDTQYF. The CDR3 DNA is TGCAGCGTACCTCGGGGCACAGATACGCAGTATTTT.

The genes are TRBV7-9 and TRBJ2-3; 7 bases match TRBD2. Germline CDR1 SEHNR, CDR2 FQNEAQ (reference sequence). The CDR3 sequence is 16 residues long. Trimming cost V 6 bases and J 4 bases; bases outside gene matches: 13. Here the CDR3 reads CASRPWGGLAADTQYF. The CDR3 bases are TGTGCCAGCAGACCCTGGGGGGGTCTAGCAGCAGATACGCAGTATTTT. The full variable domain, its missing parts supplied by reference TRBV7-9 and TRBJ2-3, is DTGVSQNPRHKITKRGQNVTFRCDPISEHNRLYWYRQTLGQGPEFLTYFQNEAQLEKSRLLSDRFSAERPKGSFSTLEIQRTEQGDSAMYLCASRPWGGLAADTQYFGPGTRLTVL.

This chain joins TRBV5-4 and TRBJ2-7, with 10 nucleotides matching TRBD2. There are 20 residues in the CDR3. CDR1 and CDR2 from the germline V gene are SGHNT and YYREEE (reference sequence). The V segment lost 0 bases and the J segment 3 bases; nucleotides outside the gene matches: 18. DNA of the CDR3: TGTGCCAGCAGCTTGGTCGGGTGGACTAGCGGTTCCCCGGGGATCTACGAGCAGTACTTC. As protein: CASSLVGWTSGSPGIYEQYF.

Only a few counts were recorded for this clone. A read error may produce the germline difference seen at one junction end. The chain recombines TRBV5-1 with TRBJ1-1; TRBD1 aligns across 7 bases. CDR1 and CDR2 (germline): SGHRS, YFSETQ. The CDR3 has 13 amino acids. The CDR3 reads CASSLGSAGQSIF. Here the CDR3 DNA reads TGCGCCAGCAGCTTGGGTTCCGCGGGACAGAGTATCTTT.

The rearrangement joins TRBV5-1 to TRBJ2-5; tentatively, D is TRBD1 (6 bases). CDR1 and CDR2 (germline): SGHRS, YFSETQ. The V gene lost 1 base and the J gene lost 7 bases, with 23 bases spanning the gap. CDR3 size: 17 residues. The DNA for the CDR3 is TGCGCCAGCAGCTTGATGCCTGGGACACGCCAAAGCGGGACCCAGTACTTC. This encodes CASSLMPGTRQSGTQYF.

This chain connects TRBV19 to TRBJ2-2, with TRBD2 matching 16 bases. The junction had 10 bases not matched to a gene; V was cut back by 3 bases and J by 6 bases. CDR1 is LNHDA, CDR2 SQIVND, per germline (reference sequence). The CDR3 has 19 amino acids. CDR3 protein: CASSITGTSGRASAGELFF. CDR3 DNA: TGTGCCAGTAGTATTACCGGGACTAGCGGGAGGGCCTCAGCCGGGGAGCTGTTTTTT.

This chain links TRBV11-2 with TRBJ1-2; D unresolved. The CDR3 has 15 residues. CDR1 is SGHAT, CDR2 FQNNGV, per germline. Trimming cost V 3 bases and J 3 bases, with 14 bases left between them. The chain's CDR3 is CASSLVEGYHYGYTF. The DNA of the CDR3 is TGTGCCAGCAGCTTGGTTGAAGGGTATCACTATGGCTACACCTTC.

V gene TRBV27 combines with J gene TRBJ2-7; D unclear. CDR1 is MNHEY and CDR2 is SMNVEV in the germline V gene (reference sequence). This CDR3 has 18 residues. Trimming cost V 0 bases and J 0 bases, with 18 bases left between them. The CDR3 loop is CASSLSGRTATLSYEQYF. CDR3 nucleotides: TGTGCCAGCAGTTTATCCGGCAGGACCGCGACCCTCTCCTACGAGCAGTACTTC.

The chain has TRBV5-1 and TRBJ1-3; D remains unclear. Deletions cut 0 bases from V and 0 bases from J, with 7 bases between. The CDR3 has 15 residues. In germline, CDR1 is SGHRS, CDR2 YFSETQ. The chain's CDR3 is CASSLAASSGNTIYF. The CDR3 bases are TGCGCCAGCAGCTTGGCGGCGTCCTCTGGAAACACCATATATTTT. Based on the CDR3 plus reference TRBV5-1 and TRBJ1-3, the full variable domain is KAGVTQTPRYLIKTRGQQVTLSCSPISGHRSVSWYQQTPGQGLQFLFEYFSETQRNKGNFPGRFSGRQFSNSRSEMNVSTLELGDSALYLCASSLAASSGNTIYFGEGSWLTVV.

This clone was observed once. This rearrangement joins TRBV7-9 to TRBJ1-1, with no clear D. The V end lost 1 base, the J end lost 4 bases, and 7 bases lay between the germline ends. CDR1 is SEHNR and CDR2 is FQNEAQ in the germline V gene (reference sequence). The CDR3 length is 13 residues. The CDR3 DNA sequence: TGTGCCAGCAGCTTAGTAGTCCCCACTGAAGCTTTCTTT. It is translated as CASSLVVPTEAFF.

CDR3 sequence reads: CASSPVSTSAQETQYF. The CDR3 DNA is TGTGCCAGCAGCCCGGTTTCGACTAGCGCGCAAGAGACCCAGTACTTC. J is TRBJ2-5 and V is TRBV7-2; TRBD2 matches at 8 bases. With V trimmed by 5 bases and J by 2 bases, 10 bases remained unmatched. Germline lookup yields CDR1 SGHTA and CDR2 FQGNSA. This CDR3 is built from 16 residues. The full variable domain, in which reference TRBV7-2 and TRBJ2-5 provide the parts outside the CDR3, is GAGVSQSPSNKVTEKGKDVELRCDPISGHTALYWYRQSLGQGLEFLIYFQGNSAPDKSGLPSDRFSAERTGGSVSTLTIQRTQQEDSAVYLCASSPVSTSAQETQYFGPGTRLLVL.

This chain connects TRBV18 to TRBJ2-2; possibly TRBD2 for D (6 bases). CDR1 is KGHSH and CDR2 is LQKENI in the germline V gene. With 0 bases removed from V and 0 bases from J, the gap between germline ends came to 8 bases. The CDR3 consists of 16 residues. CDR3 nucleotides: TGTGCCAGCTCACCACCGGGGGGAACGAACACCGGGGAGCTGTTTTTT. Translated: CASSPPGGTNTGELFF. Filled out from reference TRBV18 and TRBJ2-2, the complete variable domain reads NAGVMQNPRHLVRRRGQEARLRCSPMKGHSHVYWYRQLPEEGLKFMVYLQKENIIDESGMPKERFSAEFPKEGPSILRIQQVVRGDSAAYFCASSPPGGTNTGELFFGEGSRLTVL.

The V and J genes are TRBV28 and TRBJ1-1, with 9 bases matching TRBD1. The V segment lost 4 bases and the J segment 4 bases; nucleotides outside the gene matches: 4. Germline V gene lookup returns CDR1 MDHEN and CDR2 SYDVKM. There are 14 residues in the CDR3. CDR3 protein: CASSSTGGLTEAFF. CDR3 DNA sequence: TGTGCCAGCAGTTCAACAGGGGGCCTCACTGAAGCTTTCTTT.

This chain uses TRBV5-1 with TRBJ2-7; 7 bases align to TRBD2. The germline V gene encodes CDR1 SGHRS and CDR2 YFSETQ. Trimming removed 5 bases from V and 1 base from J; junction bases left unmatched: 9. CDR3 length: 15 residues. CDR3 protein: CASRALADLSYEQYF. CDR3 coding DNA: TGCGCCAGCAGGGCTCTAGCGGACCTATCCTACGAGCAGTACTTC.

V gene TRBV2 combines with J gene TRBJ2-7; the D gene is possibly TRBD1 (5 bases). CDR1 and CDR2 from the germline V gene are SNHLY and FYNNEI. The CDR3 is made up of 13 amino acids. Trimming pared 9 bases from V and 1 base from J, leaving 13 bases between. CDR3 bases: TGTGCCAGGTCTTTGGGGCCTTCCTACGAGCAGTACTTC. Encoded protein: CARSLGPSYEQYF.